This T cell receptor beta chain originates from a study of cytomegalovirus exposure and HLA in healthy donors. Study conclusions and caveats: Altogether, about 160 TCR beta chains were recorded as cytomegalovirus-associated.

Absent from the records is this donor's CMV serostatus. On this clone: Its matching antigen is unknown.

The PCR had 60 Vbeta and 13 Jbeta primers. Assay used: immunoSEQ multiplex PCR; TCRdb lists only in-frame clones, some missing. Among about 180,000 clones, 72% were seen once, and the ten largest hold around 2.3%. Germline loops: CDR1 SGHTS, CDR2 YDEGEE. The CDR3 covers 16 residues. The V and J ends lost 4 bases and 0 bases respectively, with 16 bases between them. Sequenced input: PBMCs. This TCR came from a human donor in good health. The chain carries TRBV5-8 and TRBJ1-1, with no clear D. The CDR3 DNA sequence: TGTGCCAGCAGCCTCCGGTTAGACACACTGAACACTGAAGCTTTCTTT. Residues: CASSLRLDTLNTEAFF.